Listed here is a single T cell receptor (beta chain). Its target is not known. The data originate from a study of OX40 agonist ivuxolimab in advanced cancers. Some clones are missing from TCRdb's copy, which holds only in-frame ones; the method was immunoSEQ multiplex PCR. The sample lists tens of thousands of clones, about nine tenths occurring once. Study-level findings and limits: Individuals who were partial responders at 0.1-3.0 mg/kg had clonal expansion that ranked among the lowest.

The clonotype was recovered from an adult with an advanced solid tumor such as melanoma, head and neck, liver or kidney cancer. The sequencing used CD4+ or CD8+ T cells sorted from blood, collected in a trial of the OX40 agonist ivuxolimab.

CDR3 region: CAISETRNYGYTF. Here the CDR3 DNA reads TGTGCCATCAGTGAGACACGGAACTATGGCTACACCTTC. The chain uses TRBV10-3 and TRBJ1-2; D call uncertain. Trimming left V 2 bases short and J 2 bases short, with 6 bases between. Germline V gene sequence: CDR1 ENHRY, CDR2 SYGVKD. The CDR3 is made up of 13 amino acids.